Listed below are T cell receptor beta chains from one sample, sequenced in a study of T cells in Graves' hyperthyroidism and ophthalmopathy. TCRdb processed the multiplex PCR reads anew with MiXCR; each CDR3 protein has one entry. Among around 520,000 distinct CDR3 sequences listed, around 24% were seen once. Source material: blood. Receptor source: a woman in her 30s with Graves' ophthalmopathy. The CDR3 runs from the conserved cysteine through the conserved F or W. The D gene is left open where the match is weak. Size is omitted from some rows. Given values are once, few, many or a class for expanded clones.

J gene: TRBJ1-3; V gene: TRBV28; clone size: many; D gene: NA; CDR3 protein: CASSLEAWNTIYF; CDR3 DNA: TGTGCCAGCAGTTTAGAGGCCTGGAACACCATATATTTT
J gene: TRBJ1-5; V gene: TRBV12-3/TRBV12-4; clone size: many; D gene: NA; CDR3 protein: CASSPQTGVSNQPQHF; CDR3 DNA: TGTGCCAGCAGTCCACAGACAGGAGTTAGCAATCAGCCCCAGCATTTT
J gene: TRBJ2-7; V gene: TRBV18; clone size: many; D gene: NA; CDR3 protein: CASSPLKLSEQYF; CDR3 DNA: TGTGCCAGCTCACCTCTTAAGCTCTCCGAGCAGTACTTC
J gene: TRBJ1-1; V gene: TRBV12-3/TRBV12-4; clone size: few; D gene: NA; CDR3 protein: CASSLASVPNTEAFF; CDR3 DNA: TGTGCCAGCAGTTTAGCGTCGGTTCCGAACACTGAAGCTTTCTTT
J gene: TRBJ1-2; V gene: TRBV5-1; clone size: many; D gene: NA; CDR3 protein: CASSSTGTNYGYTF; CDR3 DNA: TGCGCCAGCAGCTCCACCGGGACCAACTATGGCTACACCTTC
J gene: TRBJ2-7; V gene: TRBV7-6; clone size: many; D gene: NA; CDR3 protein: CASSTRLSYEQYF; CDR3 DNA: TGTGCCAGCAGCACCAGACTGTCCTACGAGCAGTACTTC
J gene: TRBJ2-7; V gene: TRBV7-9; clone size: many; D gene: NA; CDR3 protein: CASSLALGGEQYF; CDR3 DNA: TGTGCCAGCAGCTTAGCGCTCGGGGGCGAGCAGTACTTC
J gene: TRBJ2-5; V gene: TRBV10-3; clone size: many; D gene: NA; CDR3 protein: CAISESRETQYF; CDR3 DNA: TGTGCCATCAGTGAGTCACGAGAGACCCAGTACTTC
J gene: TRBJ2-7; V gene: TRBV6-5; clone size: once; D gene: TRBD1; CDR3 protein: CASSYDPGGSYEQYF; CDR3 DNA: TGTGCCAGCAGTTACGACCCAGGGGGCTCCTACGAGCAGTACTTC
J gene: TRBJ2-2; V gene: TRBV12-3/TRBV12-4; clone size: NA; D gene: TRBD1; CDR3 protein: CASTERQGGTGELFF; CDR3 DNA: TGTGCCAGCACCGAAAGACAGGGCGGAACCGGGGAGCTGTTTTTT
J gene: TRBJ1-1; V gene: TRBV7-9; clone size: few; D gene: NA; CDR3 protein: CASEWIESTEAFF; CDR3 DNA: TGTGCCAGCGAGTGGATCGAAAGCACTGAAGCTTTCTTT
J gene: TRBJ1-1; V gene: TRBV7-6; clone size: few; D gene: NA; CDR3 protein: CASSLSDSGTEAFF; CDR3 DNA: TGTGCCAGCAGCTTATCTGACAGTGGTACTGAAGCTTTCTTT
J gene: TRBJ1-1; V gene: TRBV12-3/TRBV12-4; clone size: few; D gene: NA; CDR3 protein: CASSLLGEVTEAFF; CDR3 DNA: TGTGCCAGCAGTTTACTGGGGGAGGTCACTGAAGCTTTCTTT
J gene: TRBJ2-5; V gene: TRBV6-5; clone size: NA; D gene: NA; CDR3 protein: CASSYSGKGMAGETQYF; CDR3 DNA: TGTGCCAGCAGTTACTCGGGAAAGGGGATGGCCGGGGAGACCCAGTACTTC
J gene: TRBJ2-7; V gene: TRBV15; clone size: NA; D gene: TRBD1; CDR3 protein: CATSTRQGSEQYF; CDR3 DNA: TGTGCCACCAGCACGCGACAGGGAAGCGAGCAGTACTTC
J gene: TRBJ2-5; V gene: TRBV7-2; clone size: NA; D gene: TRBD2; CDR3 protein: CASSFGLAKETQYF; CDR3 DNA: TGTGCCAGCAGCTTTGGACTAGCGAAAGAGACCCAGTACTTC
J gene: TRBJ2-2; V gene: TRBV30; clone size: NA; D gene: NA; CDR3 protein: CAWSTGPGELFF; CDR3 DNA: TGTGCCTGGAGTACGGGGCCTGGGGAGCTGTTTTTT
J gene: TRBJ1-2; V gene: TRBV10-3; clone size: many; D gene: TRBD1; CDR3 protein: CAISESPDRDKANYGYTF; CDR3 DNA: TGTGCCATCAGTGAGTCCCCGGACAGGGATAAAGCTAACTATGGCTACACCTTC
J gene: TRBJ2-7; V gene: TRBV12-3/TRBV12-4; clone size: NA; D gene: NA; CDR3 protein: CASSIGLYEQYF; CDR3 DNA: TGTGCCAGCAGTATTGGACTCTACGAGCAGTACTTC
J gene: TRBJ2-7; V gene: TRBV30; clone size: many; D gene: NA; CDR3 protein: CAWSVPEKLYEQYF; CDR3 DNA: TGTGCCTGGAGTGTACCTGAAAAGTTATACGAGCAGTACTTC
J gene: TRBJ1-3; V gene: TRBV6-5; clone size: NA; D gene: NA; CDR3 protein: CASSSHRYSGNTIYF; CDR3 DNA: TGTGCCAGCAGTTCTCACCGCTACTCTGGAAACACCATATATTTT
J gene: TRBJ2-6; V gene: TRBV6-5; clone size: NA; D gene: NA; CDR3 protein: CASSYSGVGSGANVLTF; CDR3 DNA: TGTGCCAGCAGTTACTCAGGGGTTGGCTCTGGGGCCAACGTCCTGACTTTC
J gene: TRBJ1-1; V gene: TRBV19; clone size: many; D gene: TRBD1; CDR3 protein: CASFKLGQGVDTEAFF; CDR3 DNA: TGTGCCAGTTTCAAATTGGGACAGGGTGTTGACACTGAAGCTTTCTTT
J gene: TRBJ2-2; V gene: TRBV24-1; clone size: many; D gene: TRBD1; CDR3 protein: CATSDRDSYTGELFF; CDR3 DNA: TGTGCCACCAGTGATAGGGACAGCTACACCGGGGAGCTGTTTTTT
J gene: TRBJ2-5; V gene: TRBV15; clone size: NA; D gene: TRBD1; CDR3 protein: CATSRDVNRGETQYF; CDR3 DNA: TGTGCCACCAGCAGAGATGTGAACAGGGGAGAGACCCAGTACTTC
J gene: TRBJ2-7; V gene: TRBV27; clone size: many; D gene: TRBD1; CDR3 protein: CASSKTGGPYEQYF; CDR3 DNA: TGTGCCAGCAGTAAAACAGGGGGCCCCTACGAGCAGTACTTC
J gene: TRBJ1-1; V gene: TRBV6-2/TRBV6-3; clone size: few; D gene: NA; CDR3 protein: CASDKGRARTFMNTEAFF; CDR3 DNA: TGTGCCAGCGATAAAGGAAGGGCACGTACCTTCATGAACACTGAAGCTTTCTTT
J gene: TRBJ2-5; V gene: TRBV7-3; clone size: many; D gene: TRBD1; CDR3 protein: CASSRGQAETQYF; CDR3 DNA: TGTGCCAGCAGCCGTGGACAGGCCGAGACCCAGTACTTC
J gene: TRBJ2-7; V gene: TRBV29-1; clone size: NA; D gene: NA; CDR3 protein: CSGGQESEQYF; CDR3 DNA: TGCAGCGGCGGCCAGGAAAGCGAGCAGTACTTC
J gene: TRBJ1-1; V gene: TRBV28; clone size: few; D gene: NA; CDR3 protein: CASSGYSEAFF; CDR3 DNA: TGTGCCAGCAGTGGGTATTCTGAAGCTTTCTTT
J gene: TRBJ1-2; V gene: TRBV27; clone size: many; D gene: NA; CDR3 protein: CASSIAGDYGYTF; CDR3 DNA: TGTGCCAGCAGCATAGCAGGGGACTATGGCTACACCTTC
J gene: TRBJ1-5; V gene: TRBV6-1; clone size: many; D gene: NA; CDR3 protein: CASSLRGGNHNQPQHF; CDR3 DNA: TGTGCCAGCAGCCTGCGAGGGGGAAACCACAATCAGCCCCAGCATTTT